This entry describes one T cell receptor beta chain. PCR amplification relied on 60 Vbeta primers (plus 13 Jbeta primers). Some clones are missing from TCRdb's copy, which holds only in-frame ones; the method was immunoSEQ multiplex PCR. The sample shows under 150,000 clones, 81% of them seen only once. This specimen belongs to a study of cytomegalovirus exposure and HLA in healthy donors. CDR1 LNHDA and CDR2 SQIVND come from the germline V gene (reference sequence). The V gene lost 5 bases and the J gene lost 0 bases, with 7 bases spanning the gap. CDR3 length equals 13 residues. The sequenced material came from PBMCs. V gene TRBV19 combines with J gene TRBJ1-1, with D unclear. The receptor was isolated from a middle-aged woman in good health and CMV-seropositive. The CDR3 bases are TGTGCCAGTAGTTACGGTATGAACACTGAAGCTTTCTTT. Encoded protein: CASSYGMNTEAFF.